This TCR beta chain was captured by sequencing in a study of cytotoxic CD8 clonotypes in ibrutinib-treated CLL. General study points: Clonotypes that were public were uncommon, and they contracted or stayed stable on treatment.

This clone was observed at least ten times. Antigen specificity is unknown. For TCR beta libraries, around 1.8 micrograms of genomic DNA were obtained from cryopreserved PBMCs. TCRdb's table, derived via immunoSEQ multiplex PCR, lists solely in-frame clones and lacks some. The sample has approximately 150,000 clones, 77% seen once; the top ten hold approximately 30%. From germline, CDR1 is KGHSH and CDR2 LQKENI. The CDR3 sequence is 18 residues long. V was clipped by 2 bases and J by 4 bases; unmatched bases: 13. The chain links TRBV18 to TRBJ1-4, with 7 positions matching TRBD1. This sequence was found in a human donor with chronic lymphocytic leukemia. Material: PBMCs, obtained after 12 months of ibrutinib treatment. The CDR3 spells CASSPMPGQLLVNEKLFF. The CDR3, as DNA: TGTGCCAGCTCACCAATGCCGGGACAGCTGCTGGTTAATGAAAAACTGTTTTTT.